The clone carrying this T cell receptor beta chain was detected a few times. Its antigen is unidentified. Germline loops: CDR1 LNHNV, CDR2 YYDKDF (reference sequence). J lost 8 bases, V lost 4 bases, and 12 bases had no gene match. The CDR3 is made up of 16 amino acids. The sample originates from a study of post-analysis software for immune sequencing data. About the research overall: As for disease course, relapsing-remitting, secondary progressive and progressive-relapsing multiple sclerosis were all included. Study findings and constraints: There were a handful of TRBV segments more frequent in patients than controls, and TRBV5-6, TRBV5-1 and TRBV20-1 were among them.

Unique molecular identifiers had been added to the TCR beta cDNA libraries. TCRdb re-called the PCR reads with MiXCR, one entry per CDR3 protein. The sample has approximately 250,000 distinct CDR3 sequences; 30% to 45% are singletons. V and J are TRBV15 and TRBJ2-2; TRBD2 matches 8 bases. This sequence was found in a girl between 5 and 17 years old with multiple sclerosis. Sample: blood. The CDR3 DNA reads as TGTGCCACCAGCACGAGAGTGGGGACTAGTCCGGGGGAGCTGTTTTTT. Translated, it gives CATSTRVGTSPGELFF. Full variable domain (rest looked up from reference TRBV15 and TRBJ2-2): DAMVIQNPRYQVTQFGKPVTLSCSQTLNHNVMYWYQQKSSQAPKLLFHYYDKDFNNEADTPDNFQSRRPNTSFCFLDIRSPGLGDTAMYLCATSTRVGTSPGELFFGEGSRLTVL.